Following are 21 T cell receptor beta chains from one sample sequenced in a study of CD8+ T cells in alopecia areata. Isolated RNA was reverse transcribed into cDNA used as the sequencing template. This table comes from immunoSEQ multiplex PCR, and its TCRdb copy is limited to in-frame clones, with some not included. The sample lists 140,000 to 150,000 clones, about 60% occurring once. This specimen consisted of CD4+ T cells sorted from blood, obtained at week 0. All receptors come from a human donor with alopecia areata.

The chain links TRBV30 to TRBJ1-1; no definite D call. CDR3 size: 12 residues. Trimming took off 5 bases at V and 4 bases at J, with 11 bases between the two ends. CDR1 and CDR2 (germline): GTSNPN, SVGIG (reference sequence). The CDR3 here is CAWGGEVTEAFF. CDR3 nucleotides: TGTGCCTGGGGCGGGGAAGTCACTGAAGCTTTCTTT.

This clone came up once. The V gene is TRBV7-9, the J gene TRBJ2-3, with D unclear. V was trimmed by 5 bases and J by 9 bases, leaving 15 bases between them. Germline V lookup: CDR1 SEHNR, CDR2 FQNEAQ (reference sequence). The CDR3 has 13 amino acids. The CDR3 nucleotides are TGTGCCAGCAGCCCCCCGGTGATTCCGACGCAGTATTTT. Residues: CASSPPVIPTQYF.

The rearrangement links TRBV29-1 to TRBJ2-1; possibly TRBD1 or TRBD2 for D (5 bases each). The CDR3 runs to 14 residues. Between the trimmed V and J ends, which lost 4 bases and 7 bases, there was a span of 17 bases. Germline lookup yields CDR1 SQVTM and CDR2 ANQGSEA. This CDR3 reads CSVARGAISNEQFF. CDR3 in DNA: TGCAGCGTTGCTAGAGGGGCCATATCGAATGAGCAGTTCTTC.

The J gene is TRBJ2-5, the V gene TRBV10-3; the match to TRBD2 covers 10 bases. The CDR3 sequence is 19 residues long. V trimming: 3 bases; J trimming: 5 bases; junction bases outside the gene matches: 18. Germline V gene sequence: CDR1 ENHRY, CDR2 SYGVKD. In nucleotides, the CDR3 is TGTGCCATCAGTGAAAATTGGATAGCGGGGGGACGAGAACGGGAGACCCAGTACTTC. Its protein product is CAISENWIAGGRERETQYF.

The J gene is TRBJ2-4, the V gene TRBV5-6; tentatively, D is TRBD2 (7 bases). Trimming stripped 2 bases from V and 0 bases from J, with 18 bases between. The CDR3 extends over 18 amino acids. The germline CDR1 and CDR2 sequences are SGHDT and YYEEEE. CDR3 coding DNA: TGTGCCAGCAGCTTATCCGCGGGGGCCTTACTAGCCAAAAACATTCAGTACTTC. Its translation: CASSLSAGALLAKNIQYF.

This chain connects TRBV30 to TRBJ1-1; 7 bases match TRBD1. V dropped 3 bases and J dropped 0; count of bases not matched to a gene: 1. The CDR3 is made up of 13 amino acids. Germline loops: CDR1 GTSNPN, CDR2 SVGIG (reference sequence). The CDR3 nucleotides read TGTGCCTGGAGGGGACAGTTGAACACTGAAGCTTTCTTT. It encodes CAWRGQLNTEAFF.

The CDR3 loop reads CASSKSGGRSWNEQFF. The CDR3 DNA is TGCGCCAGCAGCAAGTCAGGGGGGAGGTCCTGGAATGAGCAGTTCTTC. This chain connects TRBV5-1 to TRBJ2-1; D possibly corresponds to TRBD1 (7 bases). The germline CDR1 and CDR2 sequences are SGHRS and YFSETQ. The CDR3 runs 16 residues. V shed 4 bases and J shed 7 bases, with 21 bases lying between them.

The rearrangement joins TRBV25-1 to TRBJ2-7, with no clear D. Germline-derived CDR1 and CDR2 are MGHDK and SYGVNS. V was shortened by 5 bases and J by 3 bases, with 11 bases between the two germline ends. The CDR3 contains 13 residues. CDR3 in DNA: TGTGCCAGCAGTAAGGTGGCAGACTACGAGCAGTACTTC. It codes for CASSKVADYEQYF.

The rearrangement links TRBV7-9 to TRBJ2-7; TRBD1 or TRBD2 may be the D gene (5 bases each). Trimming removed 6 bases at V and 5 bases at J, with 23 bases between. CDR1 is SEHNR, CDR2 FQNEAQ, per germline (reference sequence). This CDR3 has 16 residues. The CDR3 reads CASSTPSAGRDHEQYF. DNA for the CDR3: TGTGCCAGCAGTACACCCTCCGCGGGCAGGGACCACGAGCAGTACTTC. The full variable domain, its missing parts supplied by reference TRBV7-9 and TRBJ2-7, is DTGVSQNPRHKITKRGQNVTFRCDPISEHNRLYWYRQTLGQGPEFLTYFQNEAQLEKSRLLSDRFSAERPKGSFSTLEIQRTEQGDSAMYLCASSTPSAGRDHEQYFGPGTRLTVT.

The chain uses TRBV4-1 and TRBJ2-7; 9 bases are a match to TRBD1. This CDR3 contains 15 residues. Germline V gene data show CDR1 as MGHRA and CDR2 as YSYEKL. The ends lost 3 bases at V and 2 bases at J; junction bases unmatched: 5. In DNA form, the CDR3 reads TGCGCCAGCAGCCAGGGGGACAGGGTTACCTACGAGCAGTACTTC. Residues: CASSQGDRVTYEQYF.

This clone appeared a few times. This sequence joins TRBV21-1 and TRBJ2-2; TRBD1 is the table's D call, not checked against the DNA. TRBV21-1 is shown as a pseudogene. The length of the CDR3 is 18 residues. Here the CDR3 reads CASSNGLEDRANTGELFF. DNA for the CDR3: TGTGCCAGCAGCAATGGACTCGAGGACAGGGCCAACACCGGGGAGCTGTTTTTT.

The chain is built from TRBV30 and TRBJ1-2; tentatively, D is TRBD1 (6 bases). The germline V and J ends were trimmed by 4 bases and 5 bases, with 17 bases remaining between them. This CDR3 has 14 residues. CDR1 is GTSNPN, CDR2 SVGIG, per germline (reference sequence). CDR3 nucleotides: TGTGCCTGGATGAGGAACAGGGACTTTTATGGCTACACCTTC. This translates into CAWMRNRDFYGYTF.

The rearrangement joins TRBV14 to TRBJ1-3, with D possibly matching TRBD1 (6 bases). CDR1 SGHDN and CDR2 FVKESK come from the germline V gene. The germline V and J ends were trimmed by 3 bases and 5 bases, with 8 bases remaining between them. CDR3 length: 13 amino acids. The CDR3 nucleotides read TGTGCCAGCAGCCATGACAGGAGAAACACCATATATTTT. Translation: CASSHDRRNTIYF.

This clone was detected a few times. V is TRBV5-1 and J is TRBJ2-1; D is possibly TRBD2 (5 bases). Trimming took 0 bases from V and 7 from J, leaving 8 bases between them. CDR3 length equals 13 residues. Germline assignment: CDR1 SGHRS and CDR2 YFSETQ. This CDR3 is CASSLATGNEQFF. The CDR3 nucleotides read TGCGCCAGCAGCTTGGCCACGGGGAATGAGCAGTTCTTC.

CDR3 residues: CASFRGGPAVHSGANVLTF. In nucleotides, the CDR3 is TGCGCCAGCTTCAGGGGGGGCCCGGCGGTGCACTCTGGGGCCAACGTCCTGACTTTC. The rearrangement uses TRBV4-3 and TRBJ2-6; D assignment may be TRBD1 or TRBD2 (7 bases each). There are 19 residues in the CDR3. V dropped 8 bases and J dropped 0 bases, with 23 bases sitting between them. CDR1 LGHNA and CDR2 YSLEER come from the germline V gene.

The rearrangement uses TRBV14 and TRBJ1-2; D gene ambiguous. Germline V lookup: CDR1 SGHDN, CDR2 FVKESK. The CDR3 consists of 13 residues. Trimming removed 0 bases at V and 4 bases at J, with 6 bases between. The CDR3 nucleotides are TGTGCCAGCAGCCAAGACAGTTCCTATGGCTACACCTTC. It translates to CASSQDSSYGYTF.

The V and J genes are TRBV29-1 and TRBJ2-3; the D is unclear. Trimming stripped 3 bases from V and 6 bases from J, with 10 bases between. The CDR3 is 12 residues long. Germline CDR1 is SQVTM and CDR2 is ANQGSEA. This CDR3 reads CSVDKGSDTQYF. The CDR3 nucleotides read TGCAGCGTTGATAAGGGTTCGGATACGCAGTATTTT.

This clone was recorded a few times. J is TRBJ2-2 and V is TRBV18; TRBD1 aligns across 7 bases. With V trimmed by 2 bases and J by 3 bases, 3 bases remained unmatched. CDR1 and CDR2 (germline): KGHSH, LQKENI. The CDR3 totals 15 residues. CDR3: CASSPTTGYTGELFF. DNA of the CDR3: TGTGCCAGCTCACCAACGACAGGGTACACCGGGGAGCTGTTTTTT.

This clone was observed a few times. The CDR3 DNA reads as TGTGCCAGCAGCTTAGGACTAGCGGAGACCCAGTACTTC. Residues: CASSLGLAETQYF. J is TRBJ2-5 and V is TRBV7-2; TRBD2 matches 8 bases. Germline assignment: CDR1 SGHTA and CDR2 FQGNSA. Unmatched junction bases numbered 0, after V lost 1 base and J lost 5 bases. CDR3 length equals 13 residues.

There are a few counts of this clone. The chain has TRBV7-2 and TRBJ2-5, with D maybe TRBD1 (7 bases). V was trimmed by 1 base and J by 1 base, leaving 10 bases between them. Germline V gene lookup returns CDR1 SGHTA and CDR2 FQGNSA. CDR3 length: 15 residues. For the CDR3, the DNA is TGTGCCAGCAGCTTAGGGAGGGGGCTCCAAGAGACCCAGTACTTC. Protein sequence: CASSLGRGLQETQYF.

The V gene is TRBV10-3, the J gene TRBJ1-6, with TRBD1 as a possible D gene (6 bases). The CDR3 totals 14 residues. Germline lookup yields CDR1 ENHRY and CDR2 SYGVKD. Trimming cost V 10 bases and J 5 bases, with 15 bases left between them. The CDR3 loop is CATKQGLNNSPLHF. CDR3 DNA: TGTGCCACCAAACAGGGCCTTAATAATTCACCCCTCCACTTT.